The rows below give T cell receptor beta chains drawn from one sample of a study of vaccination effects on CD4 cells after COVID-19. The assay was immunoSEQ multiplex PCR, and TCRdb's table has in-frame clones only and misses some. This sample has about 57,000 clones, with about 81% found just once. These receptors' targets are unknown. The input for sequencing was CD4+ T cells from PBMCs cultured without peptide, taken after COVID-19 vaccination. The receptors derive from a human donor who received a COVID-19 vaccine. CDR3s leave out the opening cysteine and the closing phenylalanine or tryptophan.

v_gene	j_gene	CDR3aa
TRBV5-3	TRBJ2-7	ARVQRDTAYEQY
TRBV29-1	TRBJ2-4	SVDTGRDIQY
TRBV3-1/TRBV3-2	TRBJ1-4	ASSILGEKLF
TRBV21-1	TRBJ2-1	ASSKGGAGAQDNEQF
TRBV9	TRBJ1-2	ASSVADSTNYGYT
TRBV27	TRBJ1-1	ASSRYQGKGDTEAF
TRBV4-2	TRBJ1-6	ASSQVQGSGGLDSPLH
TRBV6-5	TRBJ1-1	ASRRATEAF
TRBV9	TRBJ1-3	ASSVDPGNTIY
TRBV19	TRBJ1-5	ASSRGEGHQPQH